The rows below give T cell receptor beta chains drawn from one sample of a study of blood T cell repertoires in COVID-19. Method: immunoSEQ multiplex PCR; TCRdb's copy keeps in-frame clones and lacks some. The table has some 150,000 clones, about 80% seen once. The sample consisted of peripheral blood. Receptors originate from a man aged 55 to 70 with acute or convalescent COVID-19. Both conserved end residues are part of each CDR3. Each record gives: clone size, J gene, D gene, V gene, CDR3 protein, CDR3 DNA. The D gene is left open where the match is weak. Clone size is shown for a subset of rows, as once, few, many or a class of expanded clone.

clone_size: few; j_call: TRBJ2-7; d_call: TRBD2; v_call: TRBV19; cdr3_aa: CASRSGWRGAGEQYF; cdr3_nt: TGTGCCAGCAGAAGTGGTTGGCGGGGGGCAGGGGAGCAGTACTTC
clone_size: .; j_call: TRBJ1-1; d_call: .; v_call: TRBV10-3; cdr3_aa: CAISERGNTEAFF; cdr3_nt: TGTGCCATCAGTGAGCGGGGGAACACTGAAGCTTTCTTT
clone_size: .; j_call: TRBJ1-5; d_call: .; v_call: TRBV5-5; cdr3_aa: CASSLLYSNQPQHF; cdr3_nt: TGTGCCAGCAGCTTGCTCTATAGCAATCAGCCCCAGCATTTT
clone_size: .; j_call: TRBJ2-7; d_call: TRBD2; v_call: TRBV29-1; cdr3_aa: CSVAPSGRLNEQYF; cdr3_nt: TGCAGCGTTGCTCCTAGCGGGAGACTCAACGAGCAGTACTTC
clone_size: .; j_call: TRBJ2-1; d_call: .; v_call: TRBV29-1; cdr3_aa: CSTRDSGYNEQFF; cdr3_nt: TGCAGCACCCGGGACTCAGGATACAATGAGCAGTTCTTC
clone_size: .; j_call: TRBJ2-3; d_call: .; v_call: TRBV3-1/TRBV3-2; cdr3_aa: CASSRSSGGDTQYF; cdr3_nt: TGTGCCAGCAGCCGGAGTAGCGGCGGGGATACGCAGTATTTT
clone_size: .; j_call: TRBJ2-7; d_call: TRBD2; v_call: TRBV7-9; cdr3_aa: CASTLAEAGNYEQYF; cdr3_nt: TGTGCCAGCACCCTAGCGGAGGCAGGGAACTACGAGCAGTACTTC
clone_size: .; j_call: TRBJ1-2; d_call: .; v_call: TRBV5-1; cdr3_aa: CASSLGGGYGYTF; cdr3_nt: TGCGCCAGCAGCTTGGGCGGCGGGTATGGCTACACCTTC
clone_size: .; j_call: TRBJ1-3; d_call: .; v_call: TRBV4-3; cdr3_aa: CASSQGDRNSGNTIYF; cdr3_nt: TGCGCCAGCAGCCAAGGCGACAGGAATTCTGGAAACACCATATATTTT
clone_size: .; j_call: TRBJ1-2; d_call: .; v_call: TRBV10-3; cdr3_aa: CAISEGGLEYGYTF; cdr3_nt: TGTGCCATCAGTGAAGGAGGGCTTGAATATGGCTACACCTTC
clone_size: .; j_call: TRBJ1-3; d_call: .; v_call: TRBV2; cdr3_aa: CASSAGVVNTIYF; cdr3_nt: TGTGCCAGCAGCGCCGGAGTAGTGAACACCATATATTTT
clone_size: .; j_call: TRBJ2-2; d_call: .; v_call: TRBV5-1; cdr3_aa: CASSPTEPNTGELFF; cdr3_nt: TGCGCCAGCAGCCCGACAGAACCCAACACCGGGGAGCTGTTTTTT
clone_size: .; j_call: TRBJ2-6; d_call: .; v_call: TRBV7-8; cdr3_aa: CASSGYRFSGANVLTF; cdr3_nt: TGTGCCAGCAGCGGCTACAGGTTCTCTGGGGCCAACGTCCTGACTTTC
clone_size: .; j_call: TRBJ2-5; d_call: TRBD1; v_call: TRBV28; cdr3_aa: CASSADRERGGETQYF; cdr3_nt: TGTGCCAGCAGTGCCGACAGGGAGAGGGGTGGAGAGACCCAGTACTTC
clone_size: .; j_call: TRBJ1-2; d_call: TRBD1; v_call: TRBV18; cdr3_aa: CASSPGQGFGGYTF; cdr3_nt: TGTGCCAGCTCACCGGGACAGGGGTTCGGTGGCTACACCTTC
clone_size: few; j_call: TRBJ2-1; d_call: TRBD2; v_call: TRBV7-9; cdr3_aa: CASSPPPRLAGSDYNEQFF; cdr3_nt: TGTGCCAGCAGCCCCCCCCCTCGACTAGCGGGGTCGGACTACAATGAGCAGTTCTTC